The sequence of this TCR beta chain was determined in a study of chemoradiotherapy in HPV16-positive cancers. Germline V gives CDR1 LNHDA, CDR2 SQIVND (reference sequence). The CDR3 extends over 14 amino acids. With 7 bases removed from V and 3 bases from J, the gap between germline ends came to 13 bases. The table came from immunoSEQ multiplex PCR; TCRdb's copy has only in-frame clones and leaves some out. The data contain some 10,000 clones, about 90% of them singletons. Note on this clone: The antigen remains undetermined.

General study results and limits: Non-HPV-specific T cells did not expand in tumors during treatment, whereas candidate HPV-specific clones and E7-related motifs did.

The source is a human donor with HPV-associated anogenital cancer. This chain uses TRBV19 with TRBJ1-3; D not resolved. The source was blood, collected from a patient who underwent chemoradiotherapy. CDR3 DNA sequence: TGTGCCAGTAAAAGCGAGTGGAGTGGAAACACCATATATTTT. This encodes CASKSEWSGNTIYF.